The present T cell receptor beta chain was sequenced within a study of shared clonotypes between healthy human individuals. Whole-study results and caveats: Lower generation probabilities were found for non-shared clonotypes than for those shared by all four donors.

Replicate PCRs run on sorted subsets employed approximately 180 ng DNA, about 27,000 T cell genomes. Sequencing used immunoSEQ multiplex PCR; TCRdb keeps in-frame clones, though not all of them. The sample gives over 700,000 clones, 55% to 75% of which show up once; approximately 2% is in the top ten. Each sample came from a Caucasian adult donor living in Nashville, Tennessee. In the CD4+ fraction, cells were divided into CD45RA+ naive and CD45RA-negative memory subsets. Turning to this clone: Antigen unknown.

Germline loops: CDR1 MNHEY, CDR2 SMNVEV (reference sequence). Trimming removed 3 bases from V and 11 bases from J; junction bases left unmatched: 12. This CDR3 contains 14 residues. The chain has TRBV27 and TRBJ1-1; 7 nucleotides line up with TRBD1. The sequenced sample consisted of memory CD4+ T cells sorted from blood. Stated subset: CD45RA-negative fraction. The TCR sequence derives from a woman in her 30s in good health. CDR3 coding DNA: TGTGCCAGCAGTTTTTATGGCCCTCAGGGGGGGGCTTTCTTT. Protein product: CASSFYGPQGGAFF.